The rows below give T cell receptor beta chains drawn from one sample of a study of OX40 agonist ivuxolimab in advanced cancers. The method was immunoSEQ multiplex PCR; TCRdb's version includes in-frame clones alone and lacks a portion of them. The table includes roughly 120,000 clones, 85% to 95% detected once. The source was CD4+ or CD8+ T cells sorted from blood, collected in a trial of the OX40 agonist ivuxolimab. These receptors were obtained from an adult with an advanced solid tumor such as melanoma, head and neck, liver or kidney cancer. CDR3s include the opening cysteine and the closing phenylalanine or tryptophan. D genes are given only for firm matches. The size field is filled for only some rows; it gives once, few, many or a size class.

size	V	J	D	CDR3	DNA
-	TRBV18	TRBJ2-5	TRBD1	CASSRDREQETQYF	TGTGCCAGCTCAAGGGACAGGGAGCAAGAGACCCAGTACTTC
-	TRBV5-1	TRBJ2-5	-	CASSSGAARGETQYF	TGCGCCAGCAGCTCTGGCGCCGCCAGGGGAGAGACCCAGTACTTC
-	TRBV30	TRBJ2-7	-	CAWSSSIGGEQYF	TGTGCCTGGAGTAGCTCCATAGGGGGCGAGCAGTACTTC
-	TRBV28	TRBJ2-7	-	CASSLLGGSSYEQYF	TGTGCCAGCAGTTTATTAGGGGGATCCTCCTACGAGCAGTACTTC
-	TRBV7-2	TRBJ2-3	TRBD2	CASSLAGGGFTDTQYF	TGTGCCAGCAGCCTAGCGGGCGGGGGATTCACAGATACGCAGTATTTT
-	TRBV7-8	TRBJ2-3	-	CASSLARSGSTQYF	TGTGCCAGCAGCTTAGCACGATCCGGGAGTACGCAGTATTTT
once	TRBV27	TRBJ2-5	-	CASSLSVASWETQYF	TGTGCCAGCAGTTTATCGGTGGCTAGCTGGGAGACCCAGTACTTC
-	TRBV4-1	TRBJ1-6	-	CASSQDPPTHASSYNSPLHF	TGCGCCAGCAGCCAAGACCCCCCGACACACGCTAGCTCCTATAATTCACCCCTCCACTTT
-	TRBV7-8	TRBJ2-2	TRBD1	CASRGQGDTGELFF	TGTGCCAGCCGAGGACAGGGGGACACCGGGGAGCTGTTTTTT
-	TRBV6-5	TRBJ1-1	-	CASSGPGTEAFF	TGTGCCAGCAGTGGCCCGGGTACCGAAGCTTTCTTT
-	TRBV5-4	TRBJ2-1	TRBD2	CASSTISGSPRNEQFF	TGTGCCAGCAGCACCATTAGCGGGAGCCCCCGCAATGAGCAGTTCTTC
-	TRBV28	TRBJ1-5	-	CASTTPGGTQHF	TGTGCCAGCACCACGCCCGGAGGCACCCAGCATTTT
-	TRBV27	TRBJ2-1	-	CASSPGRDYNEQFF	TGTGCCAGCAGTCCAGGACGAGATTACAATGAGCAGTTCTTC
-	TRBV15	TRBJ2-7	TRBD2	CATSRDGSSGRVEQYF	TGTGCCACCAGCAGAGATGGGTCTAGCGGGAGAGTGGAGCAGTACTTC
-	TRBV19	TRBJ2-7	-	CASSISGLSDEQYF	TGTGCCAGTAGTATCTCGGGTCTCAGTGACGAGCAGTACTTC